This T cell receptor beta chain was identified during a study of a mutant IDH1 vaccine in newly diagnosed glioma. Study context: Sex distribution of treated patients was roughly 62% male and approximately 38% female; mean age was around 40 years. Study conclusions and caveats: No link was apparently found between pseudoprogression and changes in top peripheral T cell clonotypes.

Looked up from germline, CDR1 is SGHRS and CDR2 is YFSETQ. This CDR3 spans 14 amino acids. V dropped 4 bases and J dropped 6; count of bases not matched to a gene: 8. Profiling relied on immunoSEQ multiplex PCR, and the TCRdb table lists in-frame clones only, not all of them. The table includes roughly 70,000 clones, about 86% detected once. Time point indicated: baseline, week 1 (first vaccination visit). Treatment specified: pre-vaccination baseline after standard-of-care therapy. New WHO grade 3 or 4 astrocytomas that were IDH1-mutant and ATRX-lost occurred in the donors. This clone appeared a single time. The antigen remains unidentified.

Sequencing was performed on PBMCs, taken from a glioma patient treated with radiotherapy, temozolomide or both. The receptor comes from a young man with glioma. The chain couples TRBV5-1 to TRBJ2-5; 8 nucleotides agree with TRBD1. The DNA of the CDR3 is TGCGCCAGCAGCCCGGAGGGACAGGTGAAGACCCAGTACTTC. The encoded protein is CASSPEGQVKTQYF.